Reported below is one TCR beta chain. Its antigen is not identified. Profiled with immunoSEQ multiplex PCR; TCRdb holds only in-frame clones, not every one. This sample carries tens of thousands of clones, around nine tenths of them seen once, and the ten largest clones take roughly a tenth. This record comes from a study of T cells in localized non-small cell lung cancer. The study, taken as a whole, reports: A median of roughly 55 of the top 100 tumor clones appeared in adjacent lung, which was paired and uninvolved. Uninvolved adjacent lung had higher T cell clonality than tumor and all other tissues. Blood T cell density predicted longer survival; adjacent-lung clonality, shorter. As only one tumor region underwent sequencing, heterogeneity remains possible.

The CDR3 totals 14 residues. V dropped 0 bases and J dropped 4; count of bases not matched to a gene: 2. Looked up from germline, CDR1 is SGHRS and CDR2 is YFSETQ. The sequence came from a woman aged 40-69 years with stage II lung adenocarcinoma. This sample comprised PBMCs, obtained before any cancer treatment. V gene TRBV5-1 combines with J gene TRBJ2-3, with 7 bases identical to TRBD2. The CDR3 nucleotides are TGCGCCAGCAGCTTGGACGCGGGAGCAGATACGCAGTATTTT. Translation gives CASSLDAGADTQYF.